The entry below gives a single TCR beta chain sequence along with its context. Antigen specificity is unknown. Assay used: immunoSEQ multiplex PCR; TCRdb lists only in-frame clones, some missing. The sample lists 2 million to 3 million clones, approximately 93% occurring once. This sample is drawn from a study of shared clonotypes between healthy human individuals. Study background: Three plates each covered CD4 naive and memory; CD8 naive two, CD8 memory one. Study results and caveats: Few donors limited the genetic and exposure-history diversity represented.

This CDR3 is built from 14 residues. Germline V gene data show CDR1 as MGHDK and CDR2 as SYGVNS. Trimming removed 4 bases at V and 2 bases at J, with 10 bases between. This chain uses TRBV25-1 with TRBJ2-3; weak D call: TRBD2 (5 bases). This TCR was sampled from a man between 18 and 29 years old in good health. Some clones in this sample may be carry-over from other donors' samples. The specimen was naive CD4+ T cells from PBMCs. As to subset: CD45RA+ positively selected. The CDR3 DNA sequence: TGTGCCAGCAGTGTCTCGGGATACACAGATACGCAGTATTTT. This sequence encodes CASSVSGYTDTQYF.